Below, one T cell receptor (beta chain) is given with its context. Its antigen is not known. The sample comes from a study of blood T cells in healthy people across ages. Overall study: About one barcoded beta molecule per two T cells came from capture by template switching. General observations from the study: Changes in expanded clonotypes were possibly confounded, as the CMV status of donors was unknown.

Sample-barcoded 5' priming and a J-beta primer mix drove a second PCR of roughly 6 to 12 cycles. TCRdb redid the calling of the 5' RACE reads with MiXCR, one entry per CDR3 protein. This table holds approximately 600,000 distinct CDR3 sequences, 58% found once. V was cut by 8 bases and J by 0 bases, with 8 bases left in between. This CDR3 spans 13 amino acids. Germline CDR1 reads MNHEY; CDR2 reads SVGAGI. This sequence joins TRBV6-5 and TRBJ2-1; no definite D call. The specimen sequenced was blood. The clonotype originates from a man aged 55 to 70 in good health. This CDR3 reads CASGPGSYNEQFF. The CDR3 DNA sequence: TGTGCCAGCGGTCCGGGCTCCTACAATGAGCAGTTCTTC.